One sample yielded the 29 T cell receptor beta chains listed below, sequenced in a study of T cells in Graves' hyperthyroidism and ophthalmopathy. RNA transcripts provided the source from which TCR beta CDR3 regions were amplified. Using the HTBI primer set, a first-round RT-PCR was run on the TCR CDR3. TCRdb itself ran the multiplex PCR reads through MiXCR, one entry per CDR3 protein. This sample has about 560,000 distinct CDR3 sequences, with approximately 15% found just once. The specimen was blood. The receptors stem from a woman aged 40 to 50 with Graves' hyperthyroidism.

For this clonotype: A much larger clonotype is one base distant, so this may be a read error. It is unclear where the CDR3 begins or ends on the DNA, so no DNA is shown, and the CDR3 is as TCRdb lists it. This CDR3 reads CASSWGQGTGYGYAF. The chain carries TRBV19 and TRBJ1-2; TRBD1, the table's D call, lacks a check against the DNA. 15 amino acids form the CDR3, both terminal residues included. Germline CDR1 is LNHDA and CDR2 is SQIVND (reference sequence).

The genes are TRBV20-1 and TRBJ2-5; 12 bases map to TRBD2. V trimming: 6 bases; J trimming: 0 bases; junction bases outside the gene matches: 8. Germline CDR1 DFQATT, CDR2 SNEGSKA (reference sequence). The CDR3 has 16 residues. The CDR3 region is CSASPTSGSNQETQYF. The CDR3 nucleotides are TGCAGTGCCTCGCCGACTAGCGGGAGTAACCAAGAGACCCAGTACTTC.

This clonotype was recorded a few times. The chain combines TRBV7-3 with TRBJ1-5; D may be TRBD1 (5 bases). Germline CDR1 and CDR2: SGHTA and FQGTGA. The CDR3 runs to 14 residues. Trimming left V 2 bases short and J 7 bases short, with 12 bases between. The chain's CDR3 is CASSLSAGSQPQHF. As DNA, the CDR3 is TGTGCCAGCAGCTTATCCGCAGGGAGCCAGCCCCAGCATTTT.

This clonotype has ten or more counts. CDR3 sequence (DNA): TGCAGTGCTAGAGGGGAGGGGGCTGTTGCTGAAGCTTTCTTT. This encodes CSARGEGAVAEAFF. This chain uses TRBV20-1 with TRBJ1-1; 7 positions match TRBD1. Germline V gene lookup returns CDR1 DFQATT and CDR2 SNEGSKA (reference sequence). The V segment lost 1 base and the J segment 6 bases; nucleotides outside the gene matches: 8. The CDR3 is 14 residues long.

This clonotype came up a few times. The gene calls are TRBV19 and TRBJ1-4, with D tentatively TRBD1 (6 bases). The CDR3 length is 15 residues. CDR1 LNHDA and CDR2 SQIVND come from the germline V gene (reference sequence). Trimming pared 8 bases from V and 0 bases from J, leaving 13 bases between. Here the CDR3 reads CASAYRDTTNEKLFF. The CDR3 DNA reads as TGTGCCAGTGCATACAGGGATACAACTAATGAAAAACTGTTTTTT.

Comment on this clonotype: Since no conserved phenylalanine or tryptophan closes the CDR3, a read error is the likely cause. The chain links TRBV11-2 to TRBJ2-2, with D possibly being TRBD2 (6 bases). V was clipped by 1 base and J by 1 base, with 16 bases between them. Germline V gene lookup returns CDR1 SGHAT and CDR2 FQNNGV. The CDR3 loop spans 18 amino acids. CDR3 sequence (DNA): TGTGCCAGCAGCTTAGTTCAAACCGGGACTTGGAACACCGGGGAGCTGTTTTCT. Translation gives CASSLVQTGTWNTGELFS.

The chain recombines TRBV24-1 with TRBJ2-2; D is unresolved. V lost 12 bases and J lost 2, with 15 bases in between. From germline, CDR1 is KGHDR and CDR2 SFDVKD. The CDR3 runs to 14 residues. CDR3 region: CALRPRNNTGELFF. In DNA, the CDR3 is TGTGCCCTACGGCCCAGGAATAACACCGGGGAGCTGTTTTTT.

At least ten counts were recorded for this clonotype. The chain has TRBV7-9 and TRBJ1-4; D unresolved. V was clipped by 2 bases and J by 0 bases, with 10 bases between them. Germline V lookup: CDR1 SEHNR, CDR2 FQNEAQ (reference sequence). The CDR3 is made up of 16 amino acids. Here the CDR3 reads CASSLSPGATNEKLFF. The CDR3 DNA reads TGTGCCAGCAGCTTAAGTCCTGGAGCAACTAATGAAAAACTGTTTTTT.

Comment on this clonotype: A much larger clone is a single base away; this may be a read error. The chain uses TRBV29-1 and TRBJ2-7; 11 bases fit TRBD2. CDR3 size: 13 residues. The trim removed 2 bases at V and 5 bases at J, leaving 2 bases unmatched. The germline V gene encodes CDR1 SQVTM and CDR2 ANQGSEA. The CDR3 nucleotides read TGCAGCGTTGAACTAGCGGGAGGCAACGAGCAGTACTTC. Translated: CSVELAGGNEQYF.

Note on this clonotype: The CDR3 ends on some other residue instead of the conserved phenylalanine or tryptophan, so this is likely a read error. This chain connects TRBV7-8 to TRBJ2-5; 10 bases are a match to TRBD2. The V gene end was trimmed by 0 bases and the J gene end by 3 bases; junction bases not matched to a gene: 10. The CDR3 contains 18 residues. CDR1 and CDR2 from the germline V gene are SGHVS and FQNEAQ. The CDR3 is CASSLARVLAGAKETQYL. CDR3 DNA sequence: TGTGCCAGCAGCTTAGCACGGGTTCTAGCGGGAGCCAAAGAGACCCAGTACCTC.

The chain joins TRBV29-1 to TRBJ2-5; 8 bases fit TRBD1. The CDR3 consists of 14 residues. Germline trimming cut 2 bases from V and 5 bases from J; bases unmatched to any gene: 7. CDR1 SQVTM and CDR2 ANQGSEA come from the germline V gene. CDR3 residues: CSVENLTGDETQYF. The CDR3, as DNA: TGCAGCGTTGAAAACTTGACAGGGGATGAGACCCAGTACTTC. The complete variable domain, with remaining parts taken from reference TRBV29-1 and TRBJ2-5, reads SAVISQKPSRDICQRGTSLTIQCQVDSQVTMMFWYRQQPGQSLTLIATANQGSEATYESGFVIDKFPISRPNLTFSTLTVSNMSPEDSSIYLCSVENLTGDETQYFGPGTRLLVL.

This clonotype was detected only a few times. DNA of the CDR3: TGTGCCAGTAGTATGCCTAACGTCTACGAGCAGTACTTC. Residues: CASSMPNVYEQYF. The chain carries TRBV19 and TRBJ2-7; D is undetermined. The V end lost 3 bases, the J end lost 3 bases, and 9 bases lay between the germline ends. From germline, CDR1 is LNHDA and CDR2 SQIVND (reference sequence). This CDR3 has 13 residues.

The rearrangement joins TRBV7-2 to TRBJ2-1; TRBD1 agrees at 8 bases. Trimming cost V 1 base and J 2 bases; bases outside gene matches: 10. The CDR3 sequence is 18 residues long. CDR1 and CDR2 (germline): SGHTA, FQGNSA. CDR3 protein: CASSLGPRGTGPYNEQFF. CDR3 coding DNA: TGTGCCAGCAGCTTAGGTCCCCGGGGGACAGGACCCTACAATGAGCAGTTCTTC.

In this sample, this clonotype turned up a few times. The CDR3 coding sequence is TGTGCCAGCAGCCAACCGGGAGGCTACAATGAGCAGTTCTTC. Translating it yields CASSQPGGYNEQFF. The chain employs TRBV4-2 and TRBJ2-1; 7 bases are a match to TRBD2. This CDR3 is 14 amino acids long. The V gene's germline CDR1 is LGHNA and CDR2 YNFKEQ. V dropped 2 bases and J dropped 3; count of bases not matched to a gene: 1.

This clonotype has more than one count but fewer than ten. The rearrangement uses TRBV20-1 and TRBJ1-2; the D gene is possibly TRBD1 (5 bases). The germline gives CDR1 DFQATT, CDR2 SNEGSKA (reference sequence). The CDR3 has 12 residues. Trimming took 4 bases from V and 7 from J, leaving 13 bases between them. The CDR3 DNA is TGCAGTGCTACCAGGGTTTTGGGTGGCTACACCTTC. Encoded protein: CSATRVLGGYTF.

This clonotype has a count of ten or more. The chain joins TRBV6-1 to TRBJ2-2; a possible D gene is TRBD1 (6 bases). The V and J ends lost 5 bases and 2 bases respectively, with 9 bases between them. The CDR3 loop spans 14 amino acids. Germline V gene lookup returns CDR1 MNHNS and CDR2 SASEGT. CDR3 in amino acids: CASSWTANTGELFF. In DNA form, the CDR3 reads TGTGCCAGCAGTTGGACAGCAAACACCGGGGAGCTGTTTTTT.

V usage is TRBV27 and J usage is TRBJ2-5, with TRBD1 identical over 9 bases. Germline loops: CDR1 MNHEY, CDR2 SMNVEV (reference sequence). The V segment lost 10 bases and the J segment 4 bases; nucleotides outside the gene matches: 13. The CDR3 spans 15 residues. This CDR3 is CATQNRGLGVETQYF. The DNA for the CDR3 is TGTGCCACTCAAAACAGGGGGCTCGGGGTAGAGACCCAGTACTTC.

At least ten counts were recorded for this clonotype. This chain uses TRBV3-1 with TRBJ2-1; D is unclear. The germline gives CDR1 LGHDT, CDR2 YNNKEL (reference sequence). The CDR3 has 17 residues. V lost 0 bases and J lost 2, with 14 bases in between. CDR3 loop: CASSQDSWQATYNEQFF. The CDR3, as DNA: TGTGCCAGCAGCCAAGATTCGTGGCAGGCCACCTACAATGAGCAGTTCTTC.

There are many counts of this clonotype. The rearrangement uses TRBV27 and TRBJ2-1; no firm D call. CDR3 length: 16 residues. Per the germline V gene, CDR1 is MNHEY and CDR2 is SMNVEV (reference sequence). Trimming left V 2 bases short and J 3 bases short, with 14 bases between. CDR3 sequence: CASSLLYTQGYNEQFF. CDR3 in DNA: TGTGCCAGCAGTTTACTCTACACTCAAGGCTACAATGAGCAGTTCTTC.

This chain uses TRBV5-1 with TRBJ2-7; D perhaps matches TRBD1 (5 bases). V lost 4 bases and J lost 3, with 14 bases in between. Germline V gene data show CDR1 as SGHRS and CDR2 as YFSETQ. The CDR3 extends over 14 amino acids. CDR3 sequence: CASSARARDYEQYF. The CDR3 DNA reads TGCGCCAGCAGCGCCCGGGCCAGGGACTACGAGCAGTACTTC.

This clonotype was recorded many times. The V gene is TRBV28, the J gene TRBJ1-2; tentatively, D is TRBD1 (6 bases). The germline CDR1 and CDR2 sequences are MDHEN and SYDVKM. This CDR3 is built from 15 residues. Trimming left V 3 bases short and J 5 bases short, with 16 bases between. CDR3 coding DNA: TGTGCCAGCAGTTTTACCACAGGGCTTTGGTATGGCTACACCTTC. Protein product: CASSFTTGLWYGYTF.

There are many counts of this clonotype. In DNA, the CDR3 is TGTGCCAGCGAAGGGGGGCACGGGGAAAAAGAGACCCAGTACTTC. Its protein product is CASEGGHGEKETQYF. The chain joins TRBV28 to TRBJ2-5; D possibly matches TRBD1 or TRBD2 (6 bases each). The V gene's germline CDR1 is MDHEN and CDR2 SYDVKM. The CDR3 has 15 residues. Deletions cut 8 bases from V and 3 bases from J, with 19 bases between.

This clonotype was picked up many times. CDR3 region: CASSTTTSGRVREQFF. DNA of the CDR3: TGTGCCAGCAGTACCACTACTAGCGGGAGGGTTCGTGAGCAGTTCTTC. The chain is built from TRBV27 and TRBJ2-1, with 13 bases lining up with TRBD2. CDR1 MNHEY and CDR2 SMNVEV come from the germline V gene (reference sequence). Germline trimming cut 5 bases from V and 9 bases from J; bases unmatched to any gene: 10. The CDR3 length is 16 residues.

The chain recombines TRBV13 with TRBJ2-7, with TRBD1 identical over 9 bases. V lost 5 bases to trimming and J lost 6 bases; unmatched junction nucleotides: 8. This CDR3 is built from 14 residues. Germline V gene lookup returns CDR1 PRHDT and CDR2 FYEKMQ (reference sequence). The CDR3 coding sequence is TGTGCCAGCAGCCCATTTGTGACAGGGGGCGAGCAGTACTTC. It yields the protein CASSPFVTGGEQYF.

This clonotype was observed a few times. The gene calls are TRBV7-2 and TRBJ1-4, with a tentative D call TRBD1 (6 bases). Germline CDR1 and CDR2: SGHTA and FQGNSA. V dropped 2 bases and J dropped 5 bases, with 12 bases sitting between them. The CDR3 length is 15 residues. CDR3 in amino acids: CASSLNGQLNEKLFF. CDR3 coding DNA: TGTGCCAGCAGCTTAAATGGACAGTTGAATGAAAAACTGTTTTTT.

The chain has TRBV4-1 and TRBJ2-7, with a possible D match to TRBD1 (6 bases). The V and J ends lost 3 bases and 3 bases respectively, with 12 bases between them. CDR1 MGHRA and CDR2 YSYEKL come from the germline V gene. The CDR3 covers 14 residues. This CDR3 reads CASSQLGTNYEQYF. The CDR3 DNA reads TGCGCCAGCAGCCAGCTCGGGACAAACTACGAGCAGTACTTC.

This clonotype was observed at least ten times. The CDR3 sequence is CASSYRVAYNSPLHF. Here the CDR3 DNA reads TGTGCCAGCAGTTATCGGGTGGCCTATAATTCACCCCTCCACTTT. The rearrangement uses TRBV6-5 and TRBJ1-6; D gene uncertain. This CDR3 region has 15 residues. Germline CDR1 reads MNHEY; CDR2 reads SVGAGI. Trimming removed 3 bases at V and 2 bases at J, with 8 bases between.

At least ten counts were recorded for this clonotype. The chain links TRBV30 to TRBJ2-1; 7 positions agree with TRBD1. The trim removed 1 base at V and 6 bases at J, leaving 3 bases unmatched. This CDR3 has 13 residues. CDR1 GTSNPN and CDR2 SVGIG come from the germline V gene (reference sequence). CDR3 sequence reads: CAWSGGQSNEQFF. DNA of the CDR3: TGTGCCTGGAGTGGGGGACAGAGCAATGAGCAGTTCTTC.

At least ten counts were recorded for this clonotype. The chain couples TRBV2 to TRBJ2-2; D may be TRBD2 (6 bases). V lost 2 bases and J lost 1, with 11 bases in between. The length of the CDR3 is 16 residues. Germline values: CDR1 SNHLY, CDR2 FYNNEI. The CDR3: CASSERSGLNTGELFF. In DNA, the CDR3 is TGTGCCAGCAGTGAACGATCGGGACTGAACACCGGGGAGCTGTTTTTT.